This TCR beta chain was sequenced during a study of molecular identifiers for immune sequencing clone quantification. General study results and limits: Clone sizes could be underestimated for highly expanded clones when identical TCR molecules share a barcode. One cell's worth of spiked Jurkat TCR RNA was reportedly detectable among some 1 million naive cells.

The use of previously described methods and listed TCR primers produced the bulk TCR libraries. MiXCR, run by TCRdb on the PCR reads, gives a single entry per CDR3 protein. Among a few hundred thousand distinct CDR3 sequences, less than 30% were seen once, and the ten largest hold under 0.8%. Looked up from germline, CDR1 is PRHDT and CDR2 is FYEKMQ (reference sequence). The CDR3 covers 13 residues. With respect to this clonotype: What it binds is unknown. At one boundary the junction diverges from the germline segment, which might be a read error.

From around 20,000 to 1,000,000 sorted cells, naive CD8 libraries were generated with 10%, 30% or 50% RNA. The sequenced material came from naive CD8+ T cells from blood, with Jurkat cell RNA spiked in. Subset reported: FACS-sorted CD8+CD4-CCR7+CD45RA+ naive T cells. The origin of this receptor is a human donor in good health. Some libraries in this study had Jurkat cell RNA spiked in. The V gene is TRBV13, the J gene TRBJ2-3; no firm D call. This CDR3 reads CASNLVGTDTQFF. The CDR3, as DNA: TGTGCCAGCAACTTAGTTGGCACAGATACGCAGTTTTTT.